This T cell receptor beta chain was recovered during a study of blood T cell repertoires in COVID-19. Study background: There were acute and convalescent COVID-19 samples, and they came from the United States, Italy and Spain.

Germline lookup yields CDR1 SEHNR and CDR2 FQNEAQ (reference sequence). V lost 10 bases and J lost 2, with 28 bases in between. The CDR3 loop spans 18 amino acids. Sequenced by immunoSEQ multiplex PCR; TCRdb stores in-frame clones only, minus some. The sample shows fewer than 250,000 clones, approximately 85% of them seen only once. Sequences were obtained from PBMCs or T cells enriched from blood (not recorded which). The TCR originated in a woman aged 45-65 years who had recovered from COVID-19. The rearrangement uses TRBV7-9 and TRBJ2-3; D is possibly TRBD2 (7 bases). The CDR3 region has the DNA TGTGCCACCGGGGGCGGGAGCTTTCGAGTTTTAGACACAGATACGCAGTATTTT. This encodes CATGGGSFRVLDTDTQYF.